The next 11 T cell receptor beta chains were all read from a single sample in a study of T cell responses to AZD1222 COVID-19 vaccine. Profiled with immunoSEQ multiplex PCR; TCRdb holds only in-frame clones, not every one. The data show roughly 100,000 clones, around 89% seen once. The sample here was peripheral blood, taken on day 0 of AZD1222 vaccination. These receptors all stem from an adult in good health.

The chain couples TRBV27 to TRBJ1-4; 10 bases align to TRBD1. The germline V gene encodes CDR1 MNHEY and CDR2 SMNVEV (reference sequence). This CDR3 region has 16 residues. V lost 6 bases to trimming and J lost 7 bases; unmatched junction nucleotides: 11. DNA of the CDR3: TGTGCCAGCAGACCCGGGACAGGGGCCGTTACTGAAAAACTGTTTTTT. Its protein is CASRPGTGAVTEKLFF.

The chain combines TRBV11-3 with TRBJ2-1, with TRBD2 as a possible D gene (6 bases). The CDR3 runs 14 residues. Germline loops: CDR1 SGHNT, CDR2 YENEEA. V lost 5 bases and J 7 bases, leaving 15 bases between the germline ends. The CDR3 here is CASSRWGRENEQFF. CDR3 nucleotide sequence: TGTGCCAGCAGCCGCTGGGGACGGGAGAATGAGCAGTTCTTC.

The chain joins TRBV2 to TRBJ2-5; 7 nucleotides match TRBD1. With 8 bases clipped from V and 3 bases from J, the junction kept 0 bases outside the gene matches. Germline V gives CDR1 SNHLY, CDR2 FYNNEI. This CDR3 is 11 amino acids long. CDR3 protein: CASGQEETQYF. CDR3 DNA: TGTGCCAGCGGACAGGAAGAGACCCAGTACTTC.

This clone appeared once. V and J are TRBV27 and TRBJ1-5; D is unresolved. The CDR3 spans 14 residues. Germline assignment: CDR1 MNHEY and CDR2 SMNVEV (reference sequence). V was cut by 2 bases and J by 3 bases, with 8 bases left in between. The CDR3 DNA reads TGTGCCAGCAGTTTAAGAGGGAACAATCAGCCCCAGCATTTT. It codes for CASSLRGNNQPQHF.

This rearrangement joins TRBV19 to TRBJ1-1; D may be TRBD1 (5 bases). The CDR3 contains 13 residues. The V and J ends lost 4 bases and 0 bases respectively, with 6 bases between them. The germline gives CDR1 LNHDA, CDR2 SQIVND (reference sequence). In nucleotides, the CDR3 is TGTGCCAGTAGTACGACAGTGAACACTGAAGCTTTCTTT. Translated, it gives CASSTTVNTEAFF.

The chain is built from TRBV27 and TRBJ2-1, with D tentatively TRBD1 (5 bases). The CDR3 length is 13 residues. With 2 bases removed from V and 7 bases from J, the gap between germline ends came to 9 bases. The germline gives CDR1 MNHEY, CDR2 SMNVEV (reference sequence). This CDR3 reads CASSLPQGNEQFF. The DNA for the CDR3 is TGTGCCAGCAGTTTACCTCAGGGAAATGAGCAGTTCTTC.

J is TRBJ1-2 and V is TRBV29-1; D remains unclear. V lost 5 bases to trimming and J lost 8 bases, with 21 bases between them. There are 14 residues in the CDR3. CDR1 SQVTM and CDR2 ANQGSEA come from the germline V gene. The DNA of the CDR3 is TGCAGCGTTACACTAATGACCCTCGGCCCCGGCTACACCTTC. Protein: CSVTLMTLGPGYTF.

The chain carries TRBV6-1 and TRBJ2-5; 9 positions match TRBD1. The CDR3 spans 15 residues. Trimming removed 1 base from V and 4 bases from J; junction bases left unmatched: 4. From germline, CDR1 is MNHNS and CDR2 SASEGT. This chain's CDR3 is CASSEGTGEAETQYF. The CDR3 nucleotides are TGTGCCAGCAGTGAAGGGACAGGGGAGGCAGAGACCCAGTACTTC.

As DNA, the CDR3 is TGCGCCAGCAGCGCCGGGACGGGATTGAACACTGAAGCTTTCTTT. This codes for CASSAGTGLNTEAFF. The chain uses TRBV5-1 and TRBJ1-1, with D possibly being TRBD1 (5 bases). The CDR3 runs to 15 residues. Trimming left V 4 bases short and J 0 bases short, with 13 bases between. Germline V gene lookup returns CDR1 SGHRS and CDR2 YFSETQ. The full variable domain, its missing parts supplied by reference TRBV5-1 and TRBJ1-1, is KAGVTQTPRYLIKTRGQQVTLSCSPISGHRSVSWYQQTPGQGLQFLFEYFSETQRNKGNFPGRFSGRQFSNSRSEMNVSTLELGDSALYLCASSAGTGLNTEAFFGQGTRLTVV.

The J gene is TRBJ1-2, the V gene TRBV29-1; 7 bases fit TRBD1. With V trimmed by 7 bases and J by 4 bases, 3 bases remained unmatched. The CDR3 sequence is 11 residues long. CDR1 and CDR2 (germline): SQVTM, ANQGSEA. For the CDR3, the DNA is TGCAGCGGGCAGGGGGGCTATGGCTACACCTTC. Amino acid sequence: CSGQGGYGYTF.

Details on this clone: Different DNA sequences within this sample yield the same CDR3. The chain joins TRBV7-2 to TRBJ2-2; D remains ambiguous. Trimming cost V 5 bases and J 1 base, with 8 bases left between them. Germline CDR1 reads SGHTA; CDR2 reads FQGNSA. There are 14 residues in the CDR3. In nucleotides, the CDR3 is TGTGCCAGCAGCCTGGGCGGGAACACCGGGGAGCTGTTTTTT. Its protein product is CASSLGGNTGELFF.